The 29 T cell receptor beta chains below all came from one sample that was sequenced in a study of Tregs in tolerant kidney transplant recipients. The data were produced by immunoSEQ multiplex PCR, yet TCRdb's version contains in-frame clones alone and is incomplete. Its table lists roughly 980 clones. No cognate antigen is known for these TCRs. CFSE-labeled recipient PBMCs were cultured six to seven days with irradiated graft donor PBMCs, then FACS-sorted. The source material was CD4+ T cells from blood cultured with allogeneic cells, sampled before the transplant. Every receptor here comes from a human patient who received a combined kidney and bone marrow transplant.

According to its frequency, this clone is medium-sized. The CDR3 end falls 3 residues outside the read, so it is completed with the germline J gene. This chain links TRBV14 with TRBJ1-1; no firm D call. Looked up from germline, CDR1 is SGHDN and CDR2 is FVKESK. The CDR3 length is 14 residues. Between the trimmed V and J ends, which lost 0 bases and 6 bases, there was a span of 11 bases. Partial CDR3 DNA: TGTGCCAGCAGCCAAGAAAGGGCTATTGCTGAA. Its translation is CASSQERAIAE. The whole CDR3 protein is CASSQERAIAEAFF.

This clone is identified as medium-sized (0.01 to 0.1%) from frequency. The part of the CDR3 DNA that was read is TGTGCCACCAGTGACGACTCGGGGGGGCTCGATAAAGAGACC. This gives the protein CATSDDSGGLDKET. The CDR3 in full is CATSDDSGGLDKETQYF. The chain uses TRBV24-1 and TRBJ2-5; 8 positions agree with TRBD2. The read finishes 3 residues shy of the CDR3 end, and the germline J gene is used to complete it. The CDR3 runs to 17 residues. V dropped 4 bases and J dropped 3; count of bases not matched to a gene: 12. Per germline, CDR1 KGHDR and CDR2 SFDVKD.

Measured by frequency, this clone is medium-sized. The read stops 3 residues short of the end of the CDR3; the missing end is completed from the germline J gene. The V call is TRBV18, the J call TRBJ1-4, with 9 positions matching TRBD1. Germline assignment: CDR1 KGHSH and CDR2 LQKENI. The CDR3 is made up of 15 amino acids. V lost 6 bases to trimming and J lost 3 bases; unmatched junction nucleotides: 5. The covered CDR3 bases are TGTGCCAGCTCCCAGAGGGACAGGGCTAATGAAAAA. Translating it yields CASSQRDRANEK. The entire CDR3 reads CASSQRDRANEKLFF.

Remarks on this clone: Germline and junction disagree at one end, which may indicate a read error. Sequencing ends 3 residues short of the CDR3 end; the germline J gene provides the rest. Other DNA sequences in this sample translate to the same CDR3. The chain is built from TRBV10-3 and TRBJ1-1, with D perhaps matching TRBD1 (5 bases). The CDR3 spans 13 residues. Germline V CDR1 and CDR2: ENHRY, SYGVKD. CDR3 sequence reads: CAISGRGGSEAFF. The CDR3 bases that were read are TGTGCCATCAGTGGGCGGGGGGGGTCTGAG.

This clone registers medium-sized by frequency. From the germline J gene comes the end of the CDR3, since the read stops 3 residues before it. The chain joins TRBV3-1 (or the pseudogene TRBV3-2) to TRBJ2-3, with TRBD2 matching over 7 bases. CDR3 length: 15 amino acids. J was trimmed by 1 base and V by 3 bases; bases with no gene match: 4. Per germline, CDR1 LGHDT and CDR2 YNNKEL (reference sequence). The CDR3 region is CASSQGGRRTDTQYF. Incomplete CDR3 DNA: TGTGCCAGCAGCCAGGGGGGGAGGCGCACAGATACG.

With respect to this clone: The CDR3 end falls 3 residues outside the read, so it is completed with the germline J gene. This chain links TRBV20-1 with TRBJ1-6; D uncertain. CDR1 and CDR2 from the germline V gene are DFQATT and SNEGSKA (reference sequence). This CDR3 spans 14 amino acids. The V gene lost 0 bases and the J gene lost 5 bases, with 8 bases spanning the gap. The CDR3 sequence is CSARDRRNNSPLHF. CDR3 DNA, as far as it was read: TGCAGTGCTAGAGACAGGAGAAATAATTCACCC.

Notes on this clone: The CDR3 is cut off 3 residues early in the read; its end comes from the germline J gene. J is TRBJ2-1 and V is TRBV20-1, with 9 bases that match TRBD2. The germline CDR1 and CDR2 sequences are DFQATT and SNEGSKA (reference sequence). Germline trimming cut 5 bases from V and 7 bases from J; bases unmatched to any gene: 15. The CDR3 is made up of 16 amino acids. The CDR3 sequence: CSAPGVAGVRRNEQFF. The CDR3 bases that were read are TGCAGTGCTCCCGGGGTAGCGGGAGTGCGTAGGAATGAG.

By frequency, this clone registers hyperexpanded. Coverage ceases 3 residues before the CDR3 finishes, and the germline J gene fills in the end. The genes are TRBV20-1 and TRBJ1-6, with D unclear. V was trimmed by 1 base and J by 4 bases, leaving 14 bases between them. Per germline, CDR1 DFQATT and CDR2 SNEGSKA (reference sequence). This CDR3 comprises 16 residues. CDR3 protein: CSARGFRAGYNSPLHF. Partial CDR3 DNA: TGCAGTGCTAGAGGGTTTAGGGCGGGATATAATTCACCC.

With regard to this clone: Sequencing ends 3 residues short of the CDR3 end; the germline J gene provides the rest. The chain employs TRBV3-1 (or the pseudogene TRBV3-2) and TRBJ2-7, with 13 nucleotides matching TRBD2. Losses at the gene ends were 3 bases for V and 5 bases for J; bases not matched to a gene: 4. Germline CDR1 is LGHDT and CDR2 is YNNKEL (reference sequence). The CDR3 is made up of 15 amino acids. The part of the CDR3 DNA that was read is TGTGCCAGCAGCCAGAGGACTAGCGGGAGAGACGAG. Protein: CASSQRTSGRDE. The whole CDR3 sequence reads CASSQRTSGRDEQYF.

This clone is labeled medium-sized (0.01 to 0.1%) based on frequency. The missing CDR3 end, 3 residues past where the read stops, is filled in from the germline J gene. The V call is TRBV5-1, the J call TRBJ2-5; D is unclear. The V end was cut by 0 bases, the J end by 2 bases, with 11 bases between. CDR3 length: 15 residues. Germline V gene data show CDR1 as SGHRS and CDR2 as YFSETQ. The CDR3 reads CASSLAGLLQETQYF. The sequenced part of the CDR3 DNA is TGCGCCAGCAGCTTGGCCGGGTTGTTACAAGAGACC.

Concerning this clone itself: The read falls 3 residues short of the CDR3 end, and the missing part is taken from the germline J gene. This sequence joins TRBV7-9 and TRBJ2-1, with D hard to call. V lost 5 bases and J lost 5, with 13 bases in between. The germline gives CDR1 SEHNR, CDR2 FQNEAQ (reference sequence). The CDR3 loop spans 14 amino acids. The part of the CDR3 DNA that was read is TGTGCCAGCAGCCATCGTATCCAGAACAATGAG. Residues: CASSHRIQNNE. In full, the CDR3 reads CASSHRIQNNEQFF.

A word on this clone: The CDR3 goes on 3 residues after the read ends, and that part is filled in from the germline J gene. The V gene is TRBV5-4, the J gene TRBJ1-5; weak D call: TRBD1 (5 bases). V lost 4 bases, J lost 5 bases, and 10 bases lay in between. Germline V CDR1 and CDR2: SGHNT, YYREEE (reference sequence). This CDR3 contains 13 residues. CDR3 sequence reads: CASSRDRDQPQHF. The DNA read from the CDR3 is TGTGCCAGCAGCCGCGACAGAGATCAGCCC.

This clone is classed as medium-sized by frequency. Read data end 3 residues before the CDR3 end; the end is taken from the germline J gene. This sequence joins TRBV11-2 and TRBJ2-3; D remains unclear. The ends were cut back, 1 base at V and 4 bases at J, with 9 bases in the middle. The CDR3 totals 14 residues. In germline, CDR1 is SGHAT, CDR2 FQNNGV. The CDR3 loop is CASSLGGPSDTQYF. CDR3 DNA, as far as it was read: TGTGCCAGCAGCTTAGGTGGGCCTTCAGATACG.

By frequency, this clone registers medium-sized (0.01 to 0.1%). The read ends 3 residues early relative to the CDR3; the germline J gene fills the gap. This chain links TRBV2 with TRBJ1-4; no clear D. V lost 5 bases, J lost 7 bases, and 11 bases lay in between. This CDR3 spans 13 amino acids. Germline CDR1 and CDR2: SNHLY and FYNNEI. The CDR3 loop reads CASSSTPAEKLFF. The part of the CDR3 DNA that was read is TGTGCCAGCAGTAGCACCCCTGCTGAAAAA.

In terms of frequency, this clone is medium-sized. The read comes to an end 3 residues before the CDR3 does, leaving the germline J gene to fill in the end. The J gene is TRBJ1-5, the V gene TRBV4-1; a weak D match, TRBD1 (6 bases). This CDR3 spans 16 amino acids. The V gene lost 0 bases and the J gene lost 6 bases, with 15 bases spanning the gap. Germline V gene lookup returns CDR1 MGHRA and CDR2 YSYEKL. The covered CDR3 bases are TGCGCCAGCAGCCAAGATCCGGGTACAGGGTTTCAGCCC. This gives the protein CASSQDPGTGFQP. The full CDR3 reads CASSQDPGTGFQPQHF.

In terms of frequency, this clone is medium-sized. Sequencing ends 3 residues short of the CDR3 end; the germline J gene provides the rest. The J gene is TRBJ1-5, the V gene TRBV5-1; no definite D call. CDR1 SGHRS and CDR2 YFSETQ come from the germline V gene. The CDR3 loop spans 16 amino acids. Trimming left V 1 base short and J 0 bases short, with 11 bases between. The part of the CDR3 DNA that was read is TGCGCCAGCAGCTTGATAGAAAGAATTAGCAATCAGCCC. Protein product: CASSLIERISNQP. In full, the CDR3 reads CASSLIERISNQPQHF.

Considering frequency, this clone is hyperexpanded (1% or more). The read ends 3 residues early relative to the CDR3; the germline J gene fills the gap. This chain uses TRBV30 with TRBJ2-3; D gene unclear. V lost 5 bases to trimming and J lost 6 bases, with 18 bases between them. Per germline, CDR1 GTSNPN and CDR2 SVGIG (reference sequence). The CDR3 runs 14 residues. CDR3 residues: CAWDLLIRADTQYF. The covered CDR3 bases are TGTGCCTGGGACCTTCTAATTAGGGCGGATACG.

This clone is classed as large by frequency. The CDR3 end is not reached by the read, which stops 3 residues before it; the germline J gene fills it in. This chain joins TRBV18 and TRBJ1-1; possibly TRBD1 for D (5 bases). The CDR3 is made up of 15 amino acids. Trimming shortened V by 3 bases and J by 1 base, and 12 bases separated the two germline ends. Germline-derived CDR1 and CDR2 are KGHSH and LQKENI. The part of the CDR3 DNA that was read is TGTGCCAGCTCACCTGCAGGGTGGGGGAACACTGAA. This sequence encodes CASSPAGWGNTE. The CDR3 as a whole reads CASSPAGWGNTEAFF. Variable domain in full (rest from reference TRBV18 and TRBJ1-1): NAGVMQNPRHLVRRRGQEARLRCSPMKGHSHVYWYRQLPEEGLKFMVYLQKENIIDESGMPKERFSAEFPKEGPSILRIQQVVRGDSAAYFCASSPAGWGNTEAFFGQGTRLTVV.

Frequency places this clone as medium-sized. The CDR3 end falls 3 residues outside the read, so it is completed with the germline J gene. The chain recombines TRBV2 with TRBJ2-4; D not resolved. Germline V CDR1 and CDR2: SNHLY, FYNNEI. The V end was cut by 1 base, the J end by 3 bases, with 13 bases between. CDR3 length equals 16 residues. The CDR3 bases that were read are TGTGCCAGCAGTGAAGTACGTGGCATTGGCAAAAACATT. It codes for CASSEVRGIGKNI. The CDR3 in full is CASSEVRGIGKNIQYF.

This clone is called medium-sized based on its frequency. Incomplete CDR3 DNA: TGTGCCAGCAGCGTAGACCCGGGACAGGGTCATGAAAAA. Protein sequence: CASSVDPGQGHEK. Given in full, the CDR3 is CASSVDPGQGHEKLFF. The chain has TRBV9 and TRBJ1-4, with 9 bases aligning to TRBD1. The CDR3 is cut off 3 residues early in the read; its end comes from the germline J gene. The germline V gene encodes CDR1 SGDLS and CDR2 YYNGEE. CDR3 length equals 16 residues. V lost 0 bases and J lost 6; bases outside the gene matches: 6.

Measured by frequency, this clone is medium-sized. The read ends 3 residues early relative to the CDR3; the germline J gene fills the gap. This chain links TRBV19 with TRBJ1-3; weak D call: TRBD1 (6 bases). Germline lookup yields CDR1 LNHDA and CDR2 SQIVND (reference sequence). Deletions cut 6 bases from V and 0 bases from J, with 15 bases between. The CDR3 covers 16 residues. The DNA read from the CDR3 is TGTGCCAGTAGGCCACAGGGCCGCCTCTCTGGAAACACC. This translates into CASRPQGRLSGNT. The entire CDR3 protein is CASRPQGRLSGNTIYF.

This clone is deemed medium-sized by its frequency. Coverage ceases 3 residues before the CDR3 finishes, and the germline J gene fills in the end. The chain combines TRBV18 with TRBJ2-2, with D possibly matching TRBD1 (6 bases). CDR1 is KGHSH, CDR2 LQKENI, per germline. Trimming shortened V by 6 bases and J by 0 bases, and 14 bases separated the two germline ends. The CDR3 is 16 residues long. CDR3 in amino acids: CASSPYRDPNTGELFF. The covered CDR3 bases are TGTGCCAGCTCCCCATACAGGGATCCGAACACCGGGGAG.

This clone shows up as medium-sized by frequency. The CDR3 end lies 3 residues beyond the end of the read and is filled in from the germline J gene. J is TRBJ2-5 and V is TRBV4-2; 13 bases fit TRBD2. The CDR3 spans 17 residues. J was trimmed by 4 bases and V by 1 base; bases with no gene match: 6. CDR1 is LGHNA and CDR2 is YNFKEQ in the germline V gene. CDR3 in amino acids: CASSQVGTSGAGETQYF. The sequenced CDR3 bases are TGTGCCAGCAGCCAAGTCGGGACTAGCGGGGCTGGAGAGACC.

On this clone: The read finishes 3 residues shy of the CDR3 end, and the germline J gene is used to complete it. The gene calls are TRBV12-3 or TRBV12-4 and TRBJ2-7; no definite D call. Trimming pared 3 bases from V and 1 base from J, leaving 7 bases between. The CDR3 runs to 13 residues. CDR3 in amino acids: CASSLWQSYEQYF. The sequenced CDR3 bases are TGTGCCAGCAGTTTGTGGCAGTCCTACGAG.

Frequency places this clone as medium-sized. Coverage ceases 3 residues before the CDR3 finishes, and the germline J gene fills in the end. The chain carries TRBV5-1 and TRBJ1-2; TRBD1 might be the D (6 bases). Germline CDR1 is SGHRS and CDR2 is YFSETQ. V dropped 2 bases and J dropped 4 bases, with 18 bases sitting between them. The CDR3 has 16 residues. The CDR3 bases that were read are TGCGCCAGCAGCTTTGGAGGGGGACAATCCCTCTATGGC. Translated: CASSFGGGQSLYG. The entire CDR3 sequence reads CASSFGGGQSLYGYTF.

According to its frequency, this clone is medium-sized. Read coverage stops 3 residues before the CDR3 terminus; the germline J gene supplies the remainder. The chain joins TRBV5-1 to TRBJ2-2, with 10 bases aligning to TRBD1. CDR3 length equals 14 residues. V gave up 4 bases and J gave up 5 bases; unmatched junction bases: 2. Germline CDR1 and CDR2: SGHRS and YFSETQ. This CDR3 is CASSEGQGTGELFF. The CDR3 bases that were read are TGCGCCAGCAGCGAGGGACAGGGGACCGGGGAG.

A note on this clone: The read ends 3 residues shy of where the CDR3 ends; the end is completed using the germline J gene. The chain has TRBV20-1 and TRBJ1-2; 7 bases are a match to TRBD1. CDR1 is DFQATT, CDR2 SNEGSKA, per germline (reference sequence). CDR3 length: 14 amino acids. V lost 6 bases and J lost 3; bases outside the gene matches: 10. Partial CDR3 DNA: TGCAGTGCCCTCACCCGGCAGGGGGACTATGGC. Protein sequence: CSALTRQGDYG. From start to end, the CDR3 is CSALTRQGDYGYTF.

This clone shows up as medium-sized by frequency. The sequence runs out 3 residues before the end of the CDR3; the remainder is reconstructed from the germline J gene. The chain employs TRBV18 and TRBJ2-7; D could derive from TRBD1 or TRBD2 (5 bases each). Deletions cut 6 bases from V and 5 bases from J, with 14 bases between. The CDR3 spans 13 residues. CDR1 and CDR2 from the germline V gene are KGHSH and LQKENI. The CDR3 sequence: CASSEGIGDEQYF. CDR3 DNA (partial): TGTGCCAGCTCCGAGGGGATCGGCGACGAG. Variable domain in full (rest from reference TRBV18 and TRBJ2-7): NAGVMQNPRHLVRRRGQEARLRCSPMKGHSHVYWYRQLPEEGLKFMVYLQKENIIDESGMPKERFSAEFPKEGPSILRIQQVVRGDSAAYFCASSEGIGDEQYFGPGTRLTVT.

This clone is large by frequency. The read finishes 3 residues shy of the CDR3 end, and the germline J gene is used to complete it. This rearrangement joins TRBV30 to TRBJ2-7, with D possibly matching TRBD1 (6 bases). The CDR3 contains 14 residues. Germline V CDR1 and CDR2: GTSNPN, SVGIG (reference sequence). V lost 4 bases and J lost 0, with 13 bases in between. The CDR3 spells CAWKGTPYSYEQYF. CDR3 DNA (partial): TGTGCCTGGAAGGGGACACCCTACTCCTACGAG.